The 17 T cell receptor beta chains listed next were all sequenced from one sample in a study of shared clonotypes between healthy human individuals. TCRdb's copy holds only in-frame clones and misses some; the assay was immunoSEQ multiplex PCR. The table has around 1,000,000 clones, around 77% seen once. The sample was memory CD4+ T cells from PBMCs. Indicated subset: CD45RA-negative fraction. These receptors were obtained from a man aged 18 to 35 in good health. Some clones in this sample may be carry-over from other donors' samples.

This clone was counted a single time. The genes are TRBV28 and TRBJ1-5; the D is unclear. Germline assignment: CDR1 MDHEN and CDR2 SYDVKM. V gave up 2 bases and J gave up 0 bases, with 11 bases separating them. The CDR3 is 16 residues long. CDR3 in DNA: TGTGCCAGCAGTTTAACCCAGTTTTATAGCAATCAGCCCCAGCATTTT. It specifies CASSLTQFYSNQPQHF.

The chain couples TRBV18 to TRBJ2-6, with 7 bases matching TRBD1. The CDR3 contains 18 residues. V lost 3 bases, J lost 0 bases, and 8 bases stayed unmatched. From germline, CDR1 is KGHSH and CDR2 LQKENI. The CDR3 reads CASSPGTVLHSGANVLTF. DNA for the CDR3: TGTGCCAGCTCACCGGGGACAGTCCTCCACTCTGGGGCCAACGTCCTGACTTTC.

The chain couples TRBV28 to TRBJ1-2, with D unclear. Trimming removed 3 bases at V and 0 bases at J, with 8 bases between. The CDR3 spans 14 residues. In germline, CDR1 is MDHEN, CDR2 SYDVKM. CDR3 protein: CASSFINTNYGYTF. Written as DNA, the CDR3 is TGTGCCAGCAGTTTTATCAACACTAACTATGGCTACACCTTC.

The gene calls are TRBV28 and TRBJ2-7; TRBD1 matches at 7 bases. CDR1 is MDHEN and CDR2 is SYDVKM in the germline V gene. This CDR3 is 14 amino acids long. V was pared by 7 bases and J by 3 bases, with 9 bases of the junction left unmatched. CDR3 residues: CASTSYRGVYEQYF. Written as DNA, the CDR3 is TGTGCCAGCACCTCCTACAGGGGTGTCTACGAGCAGTACTTC.

This chain connects TRBV6-5 to TRBJ1-2; TRBD1 aligns across 9 bases. CDR1 is MNHEY, CDR2 SVGAGI, per germline. This CDR3 has 13 residues. With 6 bases clipped from V and 4 bases from J, the junction kept 3 bases outside the gene matches. CDR3 DNA: TGTGCCAGCAGCAAGGGACAGGGCTATGGCTACACCTTC. Translated, it gives CASSKGQGYGYTF.

The genes are TRBV28 and TRBJ2-3; D gene ambiguous. This CDR3 comprises 16 residues. The germline CDR1 and CDR2 sequences are MDHEN and SYDVKM. V lost 1 base and J lost 1, with 12 bases in between. The DNA of the CDR3 is TGTGCCAGCAGTTTATTGTCCGGGTCGGGCACAGATACGCAGTATTTT. It codes for CASSLLSGSGTDTQYF.

The sample holds a few counts of this clone. The rearrangement links TRBV6-1 to TRBJ2-3; the match to TRBD2 covers 8 bases. Germline assignment: CDR1 MNHNS and CDR2 SASEGT. The J segment lost 1 base and the V segment lost 5 bases, leaving 5 bases of the junction unmatched. The CDR3 covers 15 residues. The CDR3 bases are TGTGCCAGCAGTTCACTAGCGGATCGCACAGATACGCAGTATTTT. This codes for CASSSLADRTDTQYF.

Worth noting for this clone: A clone one base away is much larger, so this may be a read error. The chain uses TRBV30 and TRBJ1-2; D is unclear. Germline CDR1 and CDR2: GTSNPN and SVGIG (reference sequence). The CDR3 is 13 amino acids. V lost 2 bases to trimming and J lost 7 bases, with 14 bases between them. CDR3 loop: CAWSITATLGYTF. In DNA, the CDR3 is TGTGCCTGGAGTATTACCGCAACACTTGGCTACACCTTC.

This clone was recorded many times. The chain carries TRBV2 and TRBJ2-5; D possibly corresponds to TRBD1 (6 bases). Trimming stripped 9 bases from V and 0 bases from J, with 11 bases between. Germline V gives CDR1 SNHLY, CDR2 FYNNEI. This CDR3 has 13 amino acids. The CDR3 bases are TGTGCCAGTGGGGGCGGAGACCAAGAGACCCAGTACTTC. The encoded protein is CASGGGDQETQYF.

This sequence joins TRBV10-1 and TRBJ2-7; D gene unclear. The length of the CDR3 is 15 residues. V dropped 1 base and J dropped 6 bases, with 16 bases sitting between them. CDR1 and CDR2 (germline): WNHNN, SYGVQD (reference sequence). In DNA form, the CDR3 reads TGCGCCAGCAGTGAGTGGCCAGGACCCCGAATCGAGCAGTACTTC. Its translation: CASSEWPGPRIEQYF.

The count of this clone is one. A clone one base away is much larger, so this may be a read error. This chain joins TRBV6-6 and TRBJ1-1; D is unclear. The CDR3 runs to 12 residues. Germline V gives CDR1 MNHNY, CDR2 SVGAGI (reference sequence). V was pared by 6 bases and J by 1 base, with 6 bases between. The chain's CDR3 is CASRLENTEAFF. Written as DNA, the CDR3 is TGTGCCAGCAGATTAGAGAACACTGAAGCTTTCTTT.

The genes are TRBV5-1 and TRBJ2-6; TRBD2 matches at 10 bases. Germline-derived CDR1 and CDR2 are SGHRS and YFSETQ. This CDR3 is built from 20 residues. V shed 1 base and J 2 bases; nucleotides not matched to a gene: 12. The DNA for the CDR3 is TGCGCCAGCAGCTTGAGCGCTAGCGGGAGTCTTGGCCCTGGGGCCAACGTCCTGACTTTC. Residues: CASSLSASGSLGPGANVLTF.

The chain couples TRBV18 to TRBJ1-3, with TRBD1 as a possible D gene (5 bases). Germline CDR1 KGHSH, CDR2 LQKENI. Deletions cut 0 bases from V and 4 bases from J, with 16 bases between. The CDR3 consists of 17 residues. In nucleotides, the CDR3 is TGTGCCAGCTCACCACCCAGCGGGGCCTCCCACGGAAACACCATATATTTT. As protein: CASSPPSGASHGNTIYF.

This chain joins TRBV19 and TRBJ2-2, with 7 positions matching TRBD2. Germline V CDR1 and CDR2: LNHDA, SQIVND (reference sequence). Trimming cost V 5 bases and J 2 bases; bases outside gene matches: 8. The CDR3 is 16 residues long. The CDR3 region is CASSLLPSGNTGELFF. The CDR3 region has the DNA TGTGCCAGTAGTCTCCTCCCTAGCGGAAACACCGGGGAGCTGTTTTTT.

The chain joins TRBV11-2 to TRBJ2-7, with 8 bases fitting TRBD2. CDR1 and CDR2 from the germline V gene are SGHAT and FQNNGV. The CDR3 sequence is 13 residues long. V gave up 6 bases and J gave up 7 bases; unmatched junction bases: 8. The CDR3 DNA follows: TGTGCCAGCAGACTGACGGTAGCGGGGGAGCAGTACTTC. As protein: CASRLTVAGEQYF.

The rearrangement joins TRBV7-9 to TRBJ1-5; D is ambiguous. From germline, CDR1 is SEHNR and CDR2 FQNEAQ (reference sequence). The CDR3 loop spans 15 amino acids. Deletions cut 1 base from V and 3 bases from J, with 10 bases between. The DNA for the CDR3 is TGTGCCAGCAGCTTAGGAGGAGGAATCAATCAGCCCCAGCATTTT. Protein: CASSLGGGINQPQHF.

The rearrangement joins TRBV9 to TRBJ1-5; D unclear. Germline V CDR1 and CDR2: SGDLS, YYNGEE. Trimming removed 3 bases at V and 8 bases at J, with 18 bases between. The CDR3 contains 15 residues. The CDR3 DNA is TGTGCCAGCAGCGGGGGAGCCTATCGAACGGAGCCCCAGCATTTT. Protein product: CASSGGAYRTEPQHF.